This T cell receptor (beta chain) was captured by sequencing in a study of T cell responses to AZD1222 COVID-19 vaccine. General study results and limits: Donors in the cohort were predominantly white British and more often female, and clonal diversity was possibly underestimated.

Germline CDR1 MNHEY, CDR2 SVGAGI. With V trimmed by 6 bases and J by 8 bases, 6 bases remained unmatched. This CDR3 has 13 residues. Turning to this clone: Its target is unknown.

The method was immunoSEQ multiplex PCR; TCRdb's version includes in-frame clones alone and lacks a portion of them. The table has more than 150,000 clones, approximately 90% seen once. This sequence was found in an adult in good health. Here the sequenced sample was peripheral blood, taken on day 0 of AZD1222 vaccination. This chain joins TRBV6-5 and TRBJ1-4, with 7 bases matching TRBD1. The CDR3 is CASRTGVGEKLFF. As DNA, the CDR3 is TGTGCCAGCAGAACAGGGGTGGGAGAAAAACTGTTTTTT.